Each of the 17 T cell receptor beta chains below was sequenced from the same sample in a study of shared clonotypes between healthy human individuals. The table came from immunoSEQ multiplex PCR; TCRdb's copy has only in-frame clones and leaves some out. Among millions of clones listed, 85% to 95% were seen once. The specimen sequenced was naive CD4+ T cells sorted from blood. Subset given: CD45RA+ positively selected. These receptors all come from a man aged 18 to 29 in good health.

This clone was recorded once. V is TRBV4-1 and J is TRBJ2-1; 9 nucleotides match TRBD2. The trim removed 0 bases at V and 9 bases at J, leaving 12 bases unmatched. The CDR3 length is 17 residues. Germline values: CDR1 MGHRA, CDR2 YSYEKL. In nucleotides, the CDR3 is TGCGCCAGCAGCCAAGAATACGGGCTAGCGGGGAAAGGTGAGCAGTTCTTC. This codes for CASSQEYGLAGKGEQFF.

V usage is TRBV5-1 and J usage is TRBJ2-3; D may be TRBD1 (6 bases). The CDR3 runs 13 residues. The V end was cut by 4 bases, the J end by 3 bases, with 9 bases between. Germline V lookup: CDR1 SGHRS, CDR2 YFSETQ. The CDR3 DNA is TGCGCCAGCAGCCCAGACAGGACAGATACGCAGTATTTT. The encoded protein is CASSPDRTDTQYF.

Of note for this clone: Other nucleotide sequences from this sample produce the same CDR3. The genes are TRBV5-1 and TRBJ1-6; no reliable D call. The length of the CDR3 is 13 residues. V was trimmed by 1 base and J by 7 bases, leaving 6 bases between them. CDR1 SGHRS and CDR2 YFSETQ come from the germline V gene. The CDR3 DNA reads as TGCGCCAGCAGCTTGACTGAGAATTCACCCCTCCACTTT. As protein: CASSLTENSPLHF.

The V and J genes are TRBV10-3 and TRBJ1-5; possibly TRBD1 for D (6 bases). This CDR3 comprises 12 residues. V lost 5 bases and J 6 bases, leaving 8 bases between the germline ends. Germline CDR1 and CDR2: ENHRY and SYGVKD. The CDR3 is CAISTGLQPQHF. The CDR3 nucleotides read TGTGCCATCAGTACAGGGCTTCAGCCCCAGCATTTT.

This clone was observed a few times. This sequence joins TRBV5-6 and TRBJ2-5; 8 nucleotides match TRBD1. The DNA end is a closer match to TRBJ2-7, so the J assignment may be wrong. CDR1 is SGHDT, CDR2 YYEEEE, per germline. The CDR3 runs to 13 residues. DNA of the CDR3: TGTGCCAGCAGCTCCGGACAGGGCTACGAGCAGTACTTC. This codes for CASSSGQGYEQYF.

The chain combines TRBV6-6 with TRBJ1-4; D is undetermined. This CDR3 is built from 13 residues. Deletions cut 6 bases from V and 6 bases from J, with 11 bases between. CDR1 and CDR2 from the germline V gene are MNHNY and SVGAGI (reference sequence). The CDR3 spells CASSRPVDEKLFF. CDR3 coding DNA: TGTGCCAGCAGCCGTCCCGTTGATGAAAAACTGTTTTTT.

The chain uses TRBV7-2 and TRBJ1-1; D is perhaps TRBD1 (6 bases). The CDR3 runs 17 residues. The germline CDR1 and CDR2 sequences are SGHTA and FQGNSA. The V end lost 7 bases, the J end lost 1 base, and 22 bases lay between the germline ends. This CDR3 reads CASTRGGRGISNTEAFF. CDR3 sequence (DNA): TGTGCCAGCACCCGGGGTGGCAGGGGTATATCGAACACTGAAGCTTTCTTT.

The V and J genes are TRBV6-4 and TRBJ2-3; TRBD2 matches 8 bases. The CDR3 totals 15 residues. V was pared by 4 bases and J by 0 bases, with 3 bases of the junction left unmatched. Germline lookup yields CDR1 MRHNA and CDR2 SNTAGT. Here the CDR3 reads CASSVVAGSTDTQYF. As DNA, the CDR3 is TGTGCCAGCAGTGTAGTAGCGGGGAGCACAGATACGCAGTATTTT.

The rearrangement joins TRBV15 to TRBJ2-3; D is ambiguous. From germline, CDR1 is LNHNV and CDR2 YYDKDF (reference sequence). The CDR3 runs to 13 residues. The ends were cut back, 0 bases at V and 5 bases at J, with 6 bases in the middle. The CDR3 DNA is TGTGCCACCAGCAGAGATGTGGAAGATACGCAGTATTTT. It encodes CATSRDVEDTQYF.

The CDR3 DNA is TGTGCCAGCAGCCCACGGGACAGTTCGTCCCCTATCCCCTACGAGCAGTACTTC. Translated: CASSPRDSSSPIPYEQYF. V is TRBV9 and J is TRBJ2-7, with TRBD1 identical over 7 bases. The germline V gene has CDR1 SGDLS and CDR2 YYNGEE. The J segment lost 2 bases and the V segment lost 4 bases, leaving 18 bases of the junction unmatched. The length of the CDR3 is 18 residues. The variable domain in full, with the rest retrieved from reference TRBV9 and TRBJ2-7, is DSGVTQTPKHLITATGQRVTLRCSPRSGDLSVYWYQQSLDQGLQFLIQYYNGEERAKGNILERFSAQQFPDLHSELNLSSLELGDSALYFCASSPRDSSSPIPYEQYFGPGTRLTVT.

The genes are TRBV18 and TRBJ1-4, with no clear D. The CDR3 extends over 15 amino acids. Germline V CDR1 and CDR2: KGHSH, LQKENI. Trimming took off 4 bases at V and 7 bases at J, with 16 bases between the two ends. CDR3 DNA: TGTGCCAGCTCACTTTCAAGCCCGCCCGGTGAAAAACTGTTTTTT. Translating it yields CASSLSSPPGEKLFF.

V is TRBV10-3 and J is TRBJ1-6, with D possibly TRBD1 on 5 matching bases. Trimming stripped 11 bases from V and 7 bases from J, with 15 bases between. CDR3 length equals 13 residues. CDR1 and CDR2 from the germline V gene are ENHRY and SYGVKD. CDR3 region: CAAHRDANSPLHF. In DNA form, the CDR3 reads TGTGCCGCTCACCGGGACGCGAATTCACCCCTCCACTTT.

The chain links TRBV27 to TRBJ2-7; 7 nucleotides agree with TRBD1. Germline lookup yields CDR1 MNHEY and CDR2 SMNVEV (reference sequence). V shed 8 bases, J shed 2 bases, and the junction held 6 bases outside the gene matches. The CDR3 is 13 residues long. Written as DNA, the CDR3 is TGTGCCAGCTCGGTAGGGGGCCCCTACGAGCAGTACTTC. Its translation is CASSVGGPYEQYF.

The chain carries TRBV6-1 and TRBJ2-5, with D hard to call. This CDR3 is built from 15 residues. The V end lost 2 bases, the J end lost 1 base, and 11 bases lay between the germline ends. The germline V gene encodes CDR1 MNHNS and CDR2 SASEGT. CDR3 sequence (DNA): TGTGCCAGCAGTGAATTTCCGGTCGGCCAAGAGACCCAGTACTTC. Its protein is CASSEFPVGQETQYF.

J is TRBJ2-5 and V is TRBV10-3, with 9 bases fitting TRBD2. V lost 3 bases to trimming and J lost 4 bases; unmatched junction nucleotides: 9. CDR3 length: 16 residues. CDR1 is ENHRY, CDR2 SYGVKD, per germline. The CDR3 coding sequence is TGTGCCATCAGTGAAACTGGTAGCGGGGGCTCAGAGACCCAGTACTTC. As protein: CAISETGSGGSETQYF.

The CDR3 region is CASSAQGRPAANEKLFF. The CDR3, as DNA: TGTGCCAGCAGCGCACAGGGGCGGCCGGCGGCTAATGAAAAACTGTTTTTT. The chain links TRBV9 to TRBJ1-4; 7 bases line up with TRBD1. With 3 bases clipped from V and 3 bases from J, the junction kept 11 bases outside the gene matches. The length of the CDR3 is 17 residues. Germline CDR1 is SGDLS and CDR2 is YYNGEE.

V gene TRBV29-1 combines with J gene TRBJ2-7; 10 bases fit TRBD2. The trim removed 1 base at V and 4 bases at J, leaving 13 bases unmatched. This CDR3 is 17 amino acids long. The germline V gene encodes CDR1 SQVTM and CDR2 ANQGSEA. CDR3 region: CSVEVKGRRTSGYEQYF. CDR3 DNA sequence: TGCAGCGTTGAAGTAAAGGGGAGGCGGACTAGCGGTTACGAGCAGTACTTC.